The rows below give T cell receptor beta chains drawn from one sample of a study of sequential checkpoint blockade in melanoma. Profiled with immunoSEQ multiplex PCR; TCRdb holds only in-frame clones, not every one. The table lists some 510 clones, roughly 19% of them singletons. The sample here was tumor tissue (inferred from file names), taken from a patient given nivolumab and ipilimumab in sequence. Receptors originate from a human donor with melanoma. The CDR3 runs from the conserved cysteine through the conserved F or W. A D gene is named only where the DNA matches it firmly. Clone sizes are given selectively: once, few, many, or a class where the clone is expanded.

D	size	V	length	J	DNA	CDR3
TRBD1	medium-sized	TRBV11-3	15	TRBJ2-7	TGTGCCAGCAGCTTAGGGGGCACCGGACAGGGTGAGCAGTACTTC	CASSLGGTGQGEQYF
NA	NA	TRBV6-8	13	TRBJ1-2	TGTGCCAGCAGTTACGAGAGGGGGAGTAGCTACACCTTC	CASSYERGSSYTF
TRBD1	NA	TRBV28	15	TRBJ2-1	TGTGCCAGCAGTTTGGACAGGGTCCTTGGGAATGAGCAGTTCTTC	CASSLDRVLGNEQFF
TRBD1	large	TRBV11-3	14	TRBJ1-5	TGTGCCAGCAGTCAGGGGGGTAAGGATCAGCCCCAGCATTTT	CASSQGGKDQPQHF
NA	once	TRBV14	15	TRBJ2-5	TGTGCCAGCAGCCAAGAACTGGGGCTCGGGGAGACCCAGTACTTC	CASSQELGLGETQYF
TRBD1	few	TRBV30	16	TRBJ2-2	TGTGCCTGGAGGGGGGACAGGGGGTGGAACACCGGGGAGCTGTTTTTT	CAWRGDRGWNTGELFF
TRBD1	NA	TRBV6-8	17	TRBJ1-4	TGTGCCAGCAGTAGACAGGGATCGGGGGCAACTAATGAAAAACTGTTTTTT	CASSRQGSGATNEKLFF
NA	once	TRBV19	13	TRBJ1-1	TGTGCCAGTAGTTTGACCTTGAACACTGAAGCTTTCTTT	CASSLTLNTEAFF
NA	NA	TRBV5-1	15	TRBJ2-2	TGCGCCAGCAGCTTGGGTCACAGAAACACCGGGGAGCTGTTTTTT	CASSLGHRNTGELFF
NA	large	TRBV11-3	14	TRBJ2-3	TGTGCCAGCAGCCCGACTGGGAGCACAGATACGCAGTATTTT	CASSPTGSTDTQYF
NA	medium-sized	TRBV11-3	14	TRBJ2-2	TGTGCCAGCAGCCCGGTCGGGTACACCGGGGAGCTGTTTTTT	CASSPVGYTGELFF
NA	NA	TRBV28	14	TRBJ2-5	TGTGCCAGCAGCCAGCCCTATTCCCAAGAGACCCAGTACTTC	CASSQPYSQETQYF
TRBD1	NA	TRBV19	13	TRBJ1-2	TGTGCCAGTGCCAGGGGGCTAAGTAATGGCTACACCTTC	CASARGLSNGYTF
NA	few	TRBV6-8	15	TRBJ2-1	TGTGCCAGCAGTGCGTTCTACAGGGAGGGAAATGAGCAGTTCTTC	CASSAFYREGNEQFF
TRBD1	NA	TRBV29-1	17	TRBJ2-6	TGCAGCGCCGGACAGGGCCCTACACTCTCTGGGGCCAACGTCCTGACTTTC	CSAGQGPTLSGANVLTF
NA	NA	TRBV6-8	13	TRBJ1-5	TGTGCCAGCTCGGTGGGGGTCGAGCAGCCCCAGCATTTT	CASSVGVEQPQHF
NA	once	TRBV19	17	TRBJ2-1	TGTGCCAGTAGTATCCCCCGACAGTCGAGCTCCTACAATGAGCAGTTCTTC	CASSIPRQSSSYNEQFF
NA	large	TRBV11-3	18	TRBJ2-7	TGTGCCAGCAGCTCGTTCCCCGGGGAAACAGCCTCTATTTACGAGCAGTACTTC	CASSSFPGETASIYEQYF
NA	NA	TRBV19	14	TRBJ2-7	TGTGCCAGTAGCCGGGAAACGGGATCCTACGAGCAGTACTTC	CASSRETGSYEQYF
TRBD2	NA	TRBV19	15	TRBJ2-3	TGTGCCAGTAGTATCGGGGGGGGTTACACAGATACGCAGTATTTT	CASSIGGGYTDTQYF
NA	medium-sized	TRBV11-3	16	TRBJ2-3	TGTGCCAGCACACTATTACAGCTAGGGGCCCAAGATACGCAGTATTTT	CASTLLQLGAQDTQYF
TRBD1	few	TRBV6-8	14	TRBJ2-1	TGTGCCAGCAGTCTTGGGACAGCTTACAATGAGCAGTTCTTC	CASSLGTAYNEQFF
TRBD2	few	TRBV9	13	TRBJ2-7	TGTGCCAGCAGCGCGGGACTAGCGGAAGTTTTGAACTTC	CASSAGLAEVLNF
TRBD1	NA	TRBV6-8	17	TRBJ1-4	TGTGCCATCAGTCCGGGACAGGGGGCGTCTGCTAATGAAAAACTGTTTTTT	CAISPGQGASANEKLFF
NA	medium-sized	TRBV11-3	14	TRBJ1-5	TGTGCCAGCAGCCTTGTCGACAGCTATCAGCCCCAGCATTTT	CASSLVDSYQPQHF
NA	NA	TRBV19	11	TRBJ1-1	TGTGCCAGTAGCCAACGGGTTGAAGCTTTCTTT	CASSQRVEAFF
NA	NA	TRBV18	16	TRBJ2-1	TGTGCCAGCTCACCCCCGGGACTCACATTTTACAATGAGCAGTTCTTC	CASSPPGLTFYNEQFF
TRBD1	NA	TRBV10-3	15	TRBJ2-3	TGTGCCATCAGTGAGGGGACAGGGGGCACAGATACGCAGTATTTT	CAISEGTGGTDTQYF
NA	NA	TRBV29-1	14	TRBJ2-7	TGCAGCGTCAAAGGGGAAATTTTGGGCTACGAGCAGTACTTC	CSVKGEILGYEQYF
NA	NA	TRBV19	13	TRBJ1-1	TGTGCCACCCGGGACACCGAGAACACTGAAGCTTTCTTT	CATRDTENTEAFF
TRBD2	medium-sized	TRBV11-3	16	TRBJ2-5	TGTGCCAGCAGCCAGCTGGGGCGGGGGACCGCGGAGACCCAGTACTTC	CASSQLGRGTAETQYF
NA	medium-sized	TRBV7-2	13	TRBJ1-1	TGTGCCAGCAGCTACCGGGGAACGACTGAAGCTTTCTTT	CASSYRGTTEAFF
NA	few	TRBV9	15	TRBJ1-6	TGTGCCAGCAGCGCGGGTAGGTCCTATAATTCACCCCTCCACTTT	CASSAGRSYNSPLHF
TRBD2	few	TRBV9	19	TRBJ2-5	TGTGCCAGCAGCAGAACTAGCGGGGGGGCCTTTGTCCAACGTGAGACCCAGTACTTC	CASSRTSGGAFVQRETQYF
NA	few	TRBV12-5	18	TRBJ1-4	TGTGCCAGCGTACCAAACTCAATACGTCGGGGGGGCAGTGAAAAACTGTTTTTT	CASVPNSIRRGGSEKLFF
TRBD2	medium-sized	TRBV5-1	15	TRBJ2-1	TGCGCCAGCAGCGTCACTAGCGGGGGGGGAAATGAGCAGTTCTTC	CASSVTSGGGNEQFF
TRBD1	once	TRBV5-1	15	TRBJ1-1	TGCGCCAGCAGCCCCGGGACAGGGACGAACACTGAAGCTTTCTTT	CASSPGTGTNTEAFF
NA	NA	TRBV28	13	TRBJ2-4	TGTGCCAGCAGTTTTTTTCGGGTGGACATTCAGTACTTC	CASSFFRVDIQYF
NA	NA	TRBV28	15	TRBJ1-5	TGTGCCAGCAGTTTAGTGGTCTCGAGCAATCAGCCCCAGCATTTT	CASSLVVSSNQPQHF
TRBD2	large	TRBV11-3	16	TRBJ2-1	TGTGCCAGCAGCTTGGTGCGCGGGAGTGGGTACAATGAGCAGTTCTTC	CASSLVRGSGYNEQFF
NA	few	TRBV19	15	TRBJ2-1	TGTGCCAGTAAGAATAGCGACAGCGCCTACAATGAGCAGTTCTTC	CASKNSDSAYNEQFF
NA	few	TRBV6-8	15	TRBJ2-1	TGTGCCAGCAGTTACTTCGCCAGCTCCTACAATGAGCAGTTCTTC	CASSYFASSYNEQFF
NA	few	TRBV14	14	TRBJ1-6	TGTGCCAGCAGCTCCCGCAACTATAATTCACCCCTCCACTTT	CASSSRNYNSPLHF
TRBD1	NA	TRBV12-5	15	TRBJ2-1	TGTGCCAGCCTACTCTTCGACAGGGGTTTCCATGAGCAGTTCTTC	CASLLFDRGFHEQFF
NA	few	TRBV4-1	17	TRBJ1-1	TGCGCCAGCAGCCAATATACAGTAGCGGGACCGAACACTGAAGCTTTCTTT	CASSQYTVAGPNTEAFF
NA	NA	TRBV19	13	TRBJ2-7	TGTGCCAGTAGTATAGGCAGGACCTACGAGCAGTACTTC	CASSIGRTYEQYF